What follows are 16 T cell receptor beta chains derived from one specimen sequenced in a study of blood T cell repertoires in COVID-19. Only in-frame clones appear in the TCRdb table, and some are missing; sequencing was by immunoSEQ multiplex PCR. The sample has roughly 330,000 clones, roughly 90% seen once; the top ten hold roughly 6.5%. Sequencing was carried out using peripheral blood. These receptors all come from a man in his late teens or twenties who had recovered from COVID-19.

The chain is built from TRBV10-3 and TRBJ2-3; TRBD2 agrees at 14 bases. The CDR3 is made up of 15 amino acids. J lost 3 bases, V lost 9 bases, and 5 bases had no gene match. CDR1 and CDR2 from the germline V gene are ENHRY and SYGVKD. The CDR3 nucleotides are TGTGCCATTGGGACTAGCGGGGGATTGACAGATACGCAGTATTTT. This codes for CAIGTSGGLTDTQYF.

The chain carries TRBV7-9 and TRBJ1-1, with 7 bases that match TRBD1. V lost 0 bases and J lost 6; bases outside the gene matches: 1. CDR1 and CDR2 from the germline V gene are SEHNR and FQNEAQ (reference sequence). This CDR3 region has 13 residues. The DNA for the CDR3 is TGTGCCAGCAGCTTAGCACAGGGGTCTGAAGCTTTCTTT. Translating it yields CASSLAQGSEAFF.

The gene calls are TRBV10-2 and TRBJ2-3, with 7 bases identical to TRBD1. Germline assignment: CDR1 WSHSY and CDR2 SAAADI. CDR3 length equals 15 residues. The trim removed 8 bases at V and 5 bases at J, leaving 13 bases unmatched. CDR3 protein: CASATTGVGGDTQYF. The CDR3 region has the DNA TGCGCCAGCGCTACAACAGGGGTAGGAGGAGATACGCAGTATTTT.

This clone was detected a few times. The chain couples TRBV7-9 to TRBJ2-1; perhaps TRBD2 as D (6 bases). This CDR3 contains 12 residues. Trimming cost V 11 bases and J 4 bases, with 12 bases left between them. Germline V gene data show CDR1 as SEHNR and CDR2 as FQNEAQ (reference sequence). The CDR3 sequence is CAGSGVYNEQFF. DNA for the CDR3: TGTGCCGGTAGCGGTGTATACAATGAGCAGTTCTTC.

V is TRBV7-9 and J is TRBJ1-1; 7 bases match TRBD1. V lost 1 base and J lost 1; bases outside the gene matches: 3. This CDR3 is built from 15 residues. Germline V gene lookup returns CDR1 SEHNR and CDR2 FQNEAQ (reference sequence). CDR3 protein: CASSLDQGGNTEAFF. The CDR3 DNA follows: TGTGCCAGCAGCTTAGACCAGGGGGGGAACACTGAAGCTTTCTTT.

The V call is TRBV6-1, the J call TRBJ1-2, with D unclear. V shed 0 bases and J shed 0 bases, with 17 bases lying between them. Germline-derived CDR1 and CDR2 are MNHNS and SASEGT. The length of the CDR3 is 18 residues. Here the CDR3 DNA reads TGTGCCAGCAGTGAAGCGCTGTACTGGACTCACCCTAACTATGGCTACACCTTC. This codes for CASSEALYWTHPNYGYTF.

This clone occurred once. The V and J genes are TRBV6-5 and TRBJ1-3; no reliable D call. Germline CDR1 and CDR2: MNHEY and SVGAGI. V dropped 4 bases and J dropped 2 bases, with 12 bases sitting between them. The CDR3 extends over 15 amino acids. As DNA, the CDR3 is TGTGCCAGCAGTTCCCGTCCTATTCCTGGAAACACCATATATTTT. This gives the protein CASSSRPIPGNTIYF.

The rearrangement joins TRBV6-6 to TRBJ2-3, with 12 positions matching TRBD1. This CDR3 spans 16 amino acids. V was clipped by 2 bases and J by 2 bases; unmatched bases: 2. Germline V gives CDR1 MNHNY, CDR2 SVGAGI (reference sequence). The CDR3 DNA follows: TGTGCCAGCAGTTACGGGACAGGGGGCACCACAGATACGCAGTATTTT. Translated: CASSYGTGGTTDTQYF.

The chain employs TRBV19 and TRBJ1-3; D remains unclear. The CDR3 covers 16 residues. V lost 0 bases to trimming and J lost 0 bases, with 9 bases between them. CDR1 LNHDA and CDR2 SQIVND come from the germline V gene (reference sequence). CDR3 nucleotides: TGTGCCAGTAGTATAGACTCCTCGAGCTCTGGAAACACCATATATTTT. Translated, it gives CASSIDSSSSGNTIYF. The variable domain in full, completed from reference TRBV19 and TRBJ1-3, reads DGGITQSPKYLFRKEGQNVTLSCEQNLNHDAMYWYRQDPGQGLRLIYYSQIVNDFQKGDIAEGYSVSREKKESFPLTVTSAQKNPTAFYLCASSIDSSSSGNTIYFGEGSWLTVV.

CDR3 amino acids: CASSRTEMTGNYGYTF. The CDR3 region has the DNA TGTGCCAGCAGTCGTACCGAGATGACAGGGAACTATGGCTACACCTTC. The chain carries TRBV27 and TRBJ1-2, with TRBD1 matching 7 bases. The germline V gene encodes CDR1 MNHEY and CDR2 SMNVEV (reference sequence). This CDR3 is 16 amino acids long. The junction had 11 bases not matched to a gene; V was cut back by 5 bases and J by 2 bases.

The rearrangement links TRBV19 to TRBJ2-5, with D possibly being TRBD2 (5 bases). Germline values: CDR1 LNHDA, CDR2 SQIVND (reference sequence). The CDR3 is 13 amino acids. The V and J ends lost 5 bases and 9 bases respectively, with 16 bases between them. CDR3 nucleotide sequence: TGTGCCAGTAGTTCTGGACTCCTCGGGGCCCAGTACTTC. Protein: CASSSGLLGAQYF. The full variable domain, rest sourced from reference TRBV19 and TRBJ2-5, is DGGITQSPKYLFRKEGQNVTLSCEQNLNHDAMYWYRQDPGQGLRLIYYSQIVNDFQKGDIAEGYSVSREKKESFPLTVTSAQKNPTAFYLCASSSGLLGAQYFGPGTRLLVL.

This sequence joins TRBV15 and TRBJ2-3, with D possibly matching TRBD2 (6 bases). V was shortened by 0 bases and J by 3 bases, with 25 bases between the two germline ends. Germline-derived CDR1 and CDR2 are LNHNV and YYDKDF (reference sequence). CDR3 length: 20 residues. In DNA form, the CDR3 reads TGTGCCACCAGCAGAGACCTAGCGCCCCCGGGGTCCCGCGGAACAGATACGCAGTATTTT. Translated, it gives CATSRDLAPPGSRGTDTQYF. Full variable domain (rest looked up from reference TRBV15 and TRBJ2-3): DAMVIQNPRYQVTQFGKPVTLSCSQTLNHNVMYWYQQKSSQAPKLLFHYYDKDFNNEADTPDNFQSRRPNTSFCFLDIRSPGLGDTAMYLCATSRDLAPPGSRGTDTQYFGPGTRLTVL.

The chain employs TRBV25-1 and TRBJ2-1; D might be TRBD2 (7 bases). V lost 3 bases and J lost 7, with 16 bases in between. This CDR3 has 15 residues. Germline values: CDR1 MGHDK, CDR2 SYGVNS. The CDR3 nucleotides read TGTGCCAGCAGTGACGACCGGGGGGCTAAGAATGAGCAGTTCTTC. It specifies CASSDDRGAKNEQFF. The full variable domain, completed using reference TRBV25-1 and TRBJ2-1, is EADIYQTPRYLVIGTGKKITLECSQTMGHDKMYWYQQDPGMELHLIHYSYGVNSTEKGDLSSESTVSRIRTEHFPLTLESARPSHTSQYLCASSDDRGAKNEQFFGPGTRLTVL.

The genes are TRBV5-1 and TRBJ2-3; 10 bases match TRBD2. CDR3 length: 15 amino acids. After removal of 5 bases from V and 2 bases from J, the junction contained 5 bases not matched to a gene. From germline, CDR1 is SGHRS and CDR2 YFSETQ. CDR3 region: CASSSGTSATDTQYF. Here the CDR3 DNA reads TGCGCCAGCAGTTCCGGGACTAGCGCCACAGATACGCAGTATTTT.

The rearrangement uses TRBV4-1 and TRBJ2-2; D might be TRBD2 (6 bases). CDR1 and CDR2 (germline): MGHRA, YSYEKL. V was pared by 0 bases and J by 5 bases, with 16 bases between. The CDR3 runs 17 residues. DNA for the CDR3: TGCGCCAGCAGCCAAGAATCGGGGCTAGCGAGGACCGGGGAGCTGTTTTTT. Its protein product is CASSQESGLARTGELFF.

The chain couples TRBV30 to TRBJ2-7; TRBD1 matches at 7 bases. The V gene end was trimmed by 2 bases and the J gene end by 4 bases; junction bases not matched to a gene: 8. Per germline, CDR1 GTSNPN and CDR2 SVGIG (reference sequence). The CDR3 spans 14 residues. This chain's CDR3 is CAWSLPGQPYEQYF. The CDR3 nucleotides are TGTGCCTGGAGTCTCCCGGGACAGCCATACGAGCAGTACTTC.